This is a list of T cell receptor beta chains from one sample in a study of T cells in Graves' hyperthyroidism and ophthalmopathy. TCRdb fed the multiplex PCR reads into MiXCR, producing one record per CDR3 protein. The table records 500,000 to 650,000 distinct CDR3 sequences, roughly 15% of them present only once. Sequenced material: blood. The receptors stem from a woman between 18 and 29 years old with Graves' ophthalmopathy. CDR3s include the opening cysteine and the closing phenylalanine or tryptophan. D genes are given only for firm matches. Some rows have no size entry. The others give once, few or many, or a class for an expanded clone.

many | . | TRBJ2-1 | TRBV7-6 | TGTGCCAGCAGCGGAGAACCCCCAGTGGATGAGCAGTTCTTC | CASSGEPPVDEQFF
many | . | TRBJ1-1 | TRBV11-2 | TGTGCCAGCAGCTTAGATCCAGGAGACACTGAAGCTTTCTTT | CASSLDPGDTEAFF
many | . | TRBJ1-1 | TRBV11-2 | TGTGCCAGCAGCCCACCCCGGACGGTGAACACTGAAGCTTTCTTT | CASSPPRTVNTEAFF
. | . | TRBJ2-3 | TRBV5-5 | TGTGCCAGCACTGGGTGGCTAATTAGCACAGATACGCAGTATTTT | CASTGWLISTDTQYF
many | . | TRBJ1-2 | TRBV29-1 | TGCAGCGTTGATGGACAGCCAAACTATGGCTACACCTTC | CSVDGQPNYGYTF
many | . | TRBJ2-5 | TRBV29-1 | TGCAGCGTTGCCGTAGGGTCCGGAGAGACCCAGTACTTC | CSVAVGSGETQYF
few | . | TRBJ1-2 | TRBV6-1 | TGTGCCAGCAGTCGATCAGGACAGCGAGCTAACTATGGCTACACCTTC | CASSRSGQRANYGYTF
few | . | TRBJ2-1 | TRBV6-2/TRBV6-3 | TGTGCCAGCAGAGTCGTATATCCTGGGCATGAGCAGTTCTTC | CASRVVYPGHEQFF
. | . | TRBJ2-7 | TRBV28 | TGTGCCAGCAGTCCCCCCACCACCTACGAGCAGTACTTC | CASSPPTTYEQYF
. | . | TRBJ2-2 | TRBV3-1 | TGTGCCACCAAAACCGGTCCGCAGCCCGGGGAGCTGTTTTTT | CATKTGPQPGELFF
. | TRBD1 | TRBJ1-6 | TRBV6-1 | TGTGCCAGCAAAACGTACAGGGACAGCTCCTATAATTCACCCCTCCACTTT | CASKTYRDSSYNSPLHF
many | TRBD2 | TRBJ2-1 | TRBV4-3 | TGCGCCAGCAGCCGGGGGGGTCATGAGCAGTTCTTC | CASSRGGHEQFF
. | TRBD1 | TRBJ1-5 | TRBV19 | TGTGCCAGTAGTTCGGACAGGGCCCAGCATTTT | CASSSDRAQHF
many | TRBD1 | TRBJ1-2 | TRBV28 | TGTGCCAGCAGTTTCCTATTGGACAGGGGCTACTATGGCTACACCTTC | CASSFLLDRGYYGYTF
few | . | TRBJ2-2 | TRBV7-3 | TGTGCCAGCAGCTCTCAGACCGGGGAGCTGTTTTTT | CASSSQTGELFF
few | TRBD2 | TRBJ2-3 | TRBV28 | TGTGCCAGCGGGACTAGCGGGAGCCCTTCGGTTGGGACGCAGTATTTT | CASGTSGSPSVGTQYF
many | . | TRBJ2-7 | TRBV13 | TGTGCCAGCAGCCCGTCAACTTCGGGTGGGGAGCAGTACTTC | CASSPSTSGGEQYF
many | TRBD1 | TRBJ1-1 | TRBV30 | TGTGCCTGGACCAAGGGACAGGGGGCGAACACTGAAGCTTTCTTT | CAWTKGQGANTEAFF
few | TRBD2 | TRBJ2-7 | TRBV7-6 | TGTGCCAGCAGCCCCGGGACTAGCGGGATACTCTACGAGCAGTACTTC | CASSPGTSGILYEQYF
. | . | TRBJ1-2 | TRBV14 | TGTGCCAGCAGCCAGGGGACATTCTATGGCTACACCTTC | CASSQGTFYGYTF
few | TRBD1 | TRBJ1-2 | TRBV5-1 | TGCGCCAGCAGCTTCGGGACAGGGGGCGGCTACACCTTC | CASSFGTGGGYTF
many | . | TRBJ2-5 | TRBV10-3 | TGTGCCATCAGCCAAGGGGTGCGGGAGACCCAGTACTTC | CAISQGVRETQYF
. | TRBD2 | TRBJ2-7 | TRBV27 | TGTGCCAGCAGTTACGGGCGGGAGGGCTACGAGCAGTACTTC | CASSYGREGYEQYF
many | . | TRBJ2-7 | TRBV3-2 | TGTGCCAGCAGCCAAGAAGACAGGGCCGAGCAGTACTTC | CASSQEDRAEQYF
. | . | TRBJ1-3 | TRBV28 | TGTGCCAGCAGTCCAGCCGCCAGCTCTGGAAACACCATATATTTT | CASSPAASSGNTIYF
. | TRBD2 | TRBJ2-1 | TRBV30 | TGTGCCTGGAGCAATGGACTAGCGGTAAATGAGCAGTTCTTC | CAWSNGLAVNEQFF
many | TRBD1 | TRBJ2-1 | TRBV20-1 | TGCAGTGCAGCCGGGACAGTGAAGAATGAGCAGTTCTTC | CSAAGTVKNEQFF
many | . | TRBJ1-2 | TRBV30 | TGTGCCTGGAGTGTACTGAGGCCGAGCAGCTATGGCTACACCTTC | CAWSVLRPSSYGYTF
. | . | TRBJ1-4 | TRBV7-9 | TGTGCCAGCAGCTTTGCGGGAGAGGGAGAAAAACTGTTTTTT | CASSFAGEGEKLFF
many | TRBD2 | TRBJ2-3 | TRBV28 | TGTGCCAGCAGCCTTCTAGCGGGGCCCACTCCAGATACGCAGTATTTT | CASSLLAGPTPDTQYF
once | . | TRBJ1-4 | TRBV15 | TGTGCCACCAGCAGAGATTGGGGCACCTACGGTGAAAAACTGTTTTTT | CATSRDWGTYGEKLFF
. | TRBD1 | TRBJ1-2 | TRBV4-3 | TGCGCCAGCAGTAGGGACAGGGCCCCTACTAACTATGGCTACACCTTC | CASSRDRAPTNYGYTF
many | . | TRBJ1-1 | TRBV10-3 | TGTGCCATCATAGGGGAACAGTCTACTGAAGCTTTCTTT | CAIIGEQSTEAFF
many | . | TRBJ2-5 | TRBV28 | TGTGCCAGCTTACCGGGAGCAGGGGCCCAGTACTTC | CASLPGAGAQYF
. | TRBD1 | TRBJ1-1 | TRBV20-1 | TGCAGTGCTCCGACCTACAGGGGGCAAGGTATGAACACTGAAGCTTTCTTT | CSAPTYRGQGMNTEAFF
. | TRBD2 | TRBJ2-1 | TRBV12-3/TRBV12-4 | TGTGCCAGCACTAGCGGGAGGAATAATGAGCAGTTCTTC | CASTSGRNNEQFF